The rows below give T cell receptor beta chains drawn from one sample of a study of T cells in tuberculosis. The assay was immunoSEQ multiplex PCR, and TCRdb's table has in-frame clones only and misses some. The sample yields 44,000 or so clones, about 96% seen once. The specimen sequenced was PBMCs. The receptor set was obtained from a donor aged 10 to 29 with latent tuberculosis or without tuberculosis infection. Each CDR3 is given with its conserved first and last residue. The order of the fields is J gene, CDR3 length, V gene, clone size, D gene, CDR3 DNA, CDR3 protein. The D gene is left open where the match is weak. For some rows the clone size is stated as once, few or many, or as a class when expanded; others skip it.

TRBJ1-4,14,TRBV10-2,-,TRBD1,TGCGCCAGCAGTGAGGGGACAGCCCGGGGAAAACTGTTTTTT,CASSEGTARGKLFF
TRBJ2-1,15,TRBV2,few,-,TGTGCCAGCAGTGAAGAAGGGGCAACCTACAATGAGCAGTTCTTC,CASSEEGATYNEQFF
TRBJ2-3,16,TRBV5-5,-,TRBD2,TGTGCCAGCAGCTTGGTCCTAGCGGGGGGGACAGATACGCAGTATTTT,CASSLVLAGGTDTQYF
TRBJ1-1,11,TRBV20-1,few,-,TGCAGTTGGACACCAGACACTGAAGCTTTCTTT,CSWTPDTEAFF
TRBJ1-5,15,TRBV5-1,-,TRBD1,TGCGCCAGCAGCTTGCTCGCAGGGGGAAGTCAGCCCCAGCATTTT,CASSLLAGGSQPQHF
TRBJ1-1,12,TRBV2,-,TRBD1,TGTGCCAGGGGACAGGGGAACACTGAAGCTTTCTTT,CARGQGNTEAFF
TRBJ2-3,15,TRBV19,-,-,TGTGCCAGTAGTATAGAGGGGGCGTTGGTAGATACGCAGTATTTT,CASSIEGALVDTQYF
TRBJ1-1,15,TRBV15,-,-,TGTGCCACCAGCAGAGATTATGAAGGGGGAACTGAAGCTTTCTTT,CATSRDYEGGTEAFF
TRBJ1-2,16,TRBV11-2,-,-,TGTGCCAGCAGCCAACTAGAGGGACTCCTGAACTATGGCTACACCTTC,CASSQLEGLLNYGYTF
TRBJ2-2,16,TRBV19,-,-,TGTGCCAGTAGTATTCAACCGGAGTACCTCACCGGGGAGCTGTTTTTT,CASSIQPEYLTGELFF
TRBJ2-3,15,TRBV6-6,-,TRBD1,TGTGCCAGCAGTTACGGGACAGGAAGTGGAGATACGCAGTATTTT,CASSYGTGSGDTQYF
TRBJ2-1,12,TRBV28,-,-,TGTGCCAGCAGTGAGGAGAGGAATGAGCAGTTCTTC,CASSEERNEQFF
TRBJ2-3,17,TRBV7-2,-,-,TGTGCCAGCAGCGGACGCATGAGGGGGGGCCGGGCAGATACGCAGTATTTT,CASSGRMRGGRADTQYF
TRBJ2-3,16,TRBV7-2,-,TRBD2,TGTGCCAGCAGCTTCCTCGGGACTAGCGGGAGAGATACGCAGTATTTT,CASSFLGTSGRDTQYF
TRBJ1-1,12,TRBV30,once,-,TGTGCCTGGAGTCTGTCGAACACTGAAGCTTTCTTT,CAWSLSNTEAFF
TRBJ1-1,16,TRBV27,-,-,TGTGCCAGCAGTTTACCTAGCGGAAAGTTGAACACTGAAGCTTTCTTT,CASSLPSGKLNTEAFF
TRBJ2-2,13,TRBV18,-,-,TGTGCCAGCTCGCCGACAGCCACCGGGGAGCTGTTTTTT,CASSPTATGELFF
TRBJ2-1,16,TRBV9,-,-,TGTGCCAGCAGCCCTACTCCTAGCGTCTCATACAATGAGCAGTTCTTC,CASSPTPSVSYNEQFF
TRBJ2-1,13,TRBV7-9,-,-,TGTGCCAGCAGCTTAGCGACTTACAATGAGCAGTTCTTC,CASSLATYNEQFF
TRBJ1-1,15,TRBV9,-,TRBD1,TGTGCCAGCAGCCCACACGGGACAGTGAACACTGAAGCTTTCTTT,CASSPHGTVNTEAFF
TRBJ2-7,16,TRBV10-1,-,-,TGCGCCAGCAGTGAGTCTAGGGGCAGGGGACCCGACGAGCAGTACTTC,CASSESRGRGPDEQYF
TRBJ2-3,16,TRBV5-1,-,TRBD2,TGCGCCAGCAGCTTGGGGACTAGGGGAAGCACAGATACGCAGTATTTT,CASSLGTRGSTDTQYF
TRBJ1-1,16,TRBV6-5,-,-,TGTGCCAGCAGTTACAACACTCTGGGCCAGAACACTGAAGCTTTCTTT,CASSYNTLGQNTEAFF
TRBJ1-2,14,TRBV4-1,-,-,TGCGCCAGCAGCCAAGATACACCGATCTATGGCTACACCTTC,CASSQDTPIYGYTF
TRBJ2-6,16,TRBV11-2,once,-,TGTGCCAGCAGCTTAGATCACAGCTCTGGGGCCAACGTCCTGACTTTC,CASSLDHSSGANVLTF
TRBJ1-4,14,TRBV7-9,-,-,TGTGCCAGCAGCTTAGGGACAGCTAATGAAAAACTGTTTTTT,CASSLGTANEKLFF
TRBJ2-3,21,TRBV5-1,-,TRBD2,TGCGCCAGCAGCCCACTAAGCGCAGGGACTAGCGGGAGCCTGCGGCCAGATACGCAGTATTTT,CASSPLSAGTSGSLRPDTQYF
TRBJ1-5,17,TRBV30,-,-,TGTGCCTGGAGTGTAGGGGCAGGGCCGGTGGGCAATCAGCCCCAGCATTTT,CAWSVGAGPVGNQPQHF
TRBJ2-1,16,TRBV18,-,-,TGTGCCAGCTCCCGACTAGTGATGAGCTCCTACAATGAGCAGTTCTTC,CASSRLVMSSYNEQFF
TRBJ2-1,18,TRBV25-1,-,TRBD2,TGTGCCAGCGGGGCCGGGACTAGCGGGAGTGGTGGCTACAATGAGCAGTTCTTC,CASGAGTSGSGGYNEQFF
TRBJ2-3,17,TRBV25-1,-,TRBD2,TGTGCCAGCAGTCCCCCGGGACTAGCGGGAGATGCAGATACGCAGTATTTT,CASSPPGLAGDADTQYF
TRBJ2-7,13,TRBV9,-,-,TGTGCCAGCAGCGTAGGGGCCTCCTACGAGCAGTACTTC,CASSVGASYEQYF
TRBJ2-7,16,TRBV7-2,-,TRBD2,TGTGCCAGCAGCTCCCGTGATAGCGGGAGCTCCTACGAGCAGTACTTC,CASSSRDSGSSYEQYF
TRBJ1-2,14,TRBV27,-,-,TGTGCCAGCAGTCCAAGATACAGGATTGACGGCTACACCTTC,CASSPRYRIDGYTF
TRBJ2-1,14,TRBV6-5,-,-,TGTGCCAGCAGTTTCGGGGACCTACAGGGTGAGCAGTTCTTC,CASSFGDLQGEQFF
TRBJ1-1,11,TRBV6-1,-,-,TGTGCCAGCAGACCCTACTCTGAAGCTTTCTTT,CASRPYSEAFF
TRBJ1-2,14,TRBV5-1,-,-,TGCGCCAGCAGCTCAGTGGGTGGAGACTATGGCTACACCTTC,CASSSVGGDYGYTF
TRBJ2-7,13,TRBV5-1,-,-,TGCGCCAGCAGCTTCAGGGGAACCTACGAGCAGTACTTC,CASSFRGTYEQYF
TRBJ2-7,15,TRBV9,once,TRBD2,TGTGCCAGCAGCGTAGCGGGAGGAATTTCCTACGAGCAGTACTTC,CASSVAGGISYEQYF
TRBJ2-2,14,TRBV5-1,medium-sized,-,TGCGCCAGCAGCTTCATAAGTGGAGGTCAAGAGCTGTTTTTT,CASSFISGGQELFF
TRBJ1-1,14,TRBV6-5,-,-,TGTGCCAGCAGCAGGGGCAGGTCGAACACTGAAGCTTTCTTT,CASSRGRSNTEAFF
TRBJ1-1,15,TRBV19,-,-,TGTGCCAGTAGTATACGTAACAGATTGAACACTGAAGCTTTCTTT,CASSIRNRLNTEAFF
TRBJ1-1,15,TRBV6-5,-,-,TGTGCCAGCAGTTACGGGTACAGGGTGAACACTGAAGCTTTCTTT,CASSYGYRVNTEAFF
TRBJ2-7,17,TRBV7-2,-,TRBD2,TGTGCCAGCAGTAGAGGGCTTACTAGCGGTCTAACCTACGAGCAGTACTTC,CASSRGLTSGLTYEQYF
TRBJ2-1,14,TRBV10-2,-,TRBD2,TGCGCTACAGCGGGTAGCGGGAGTATCAATGAGCAGTTCTTC,CATAGSGSINEQFF
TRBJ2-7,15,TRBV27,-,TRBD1,TGTGCCAGCAGTCCTCGGACAGGGGGCTCCTACGAGCAGTACTTC,CASSPRTGGSYEQYF
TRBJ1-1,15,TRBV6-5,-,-,TGTGCCAGCACAGGGTTTGGGTCACAAGGGCCTGAAGCTTTCTTT,CASTGFGSQGPEAFF
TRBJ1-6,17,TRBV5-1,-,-,TGCGCCAGCAGCTCCGAACAGTCGAGCTCCTATAATTCACCCCTCCACTTT,CASSSEQSSSYNSPLHF